A single sample gave rise to the 25 T cell receptor beta chains below, sequenced in a study of response to subunit inactivated influenza vaccine. MiXCR, run by TCRdb on the RT-PCR reads, gives a single entry per CDR3 protein. Of roughly 700,000 distinct CDR3 sequences listed, approximately 15% are singletons. The starting material was PBMCs from blood, obtained approximately 15 days before vaccination. Receptors originate from a man aged 50 or older who received an inactivated influenza vaccine.

This clonotype has a handful of counts. The chain couples TRBV7-2 to TRBJ2-5; TRBD2 might be the D (5 bases). The germline V and J ends were trimmed by 2 bases and 4 bases, with 14 bases remaining between them. CDR1 is SGHTA and CDR2 is FQGNSA in the germline V gene. The CDR3 totals 15 residues. In DNA, the CDR3 is TGTGCCAGCAGCTTATCCCGCGGGTGGGGAGAGACCCAGTACTTC. Amino acid sequence: CASSLSRGWGETQYF.

This rearrangement joins TRBV29-1 to TRBJ2-3; D perhaps matches TRBD2 (6 bases). Germline assignment: CDR1 SQVTM and CDR2 ANQGSEA. V lost 6 bases and J 0 bases, leaving 10 bases between the germline ends. This CDR3 is built from 13 residues. The CDR3 spells CSVTGGSTDTQYF. The CDR3 nucleotides are TGCAGCGTGACTGGAGGGAGCACAGATACGCAGTATTTT.

Many counts were recorded for this clonotype. V usage is TRBV10-3 and J usage is TRBJ1-1; the D is unclear. The V end lost 4 bases, the J end lost 1 base, and 4 bases lay between the germline ends. The CDR3 is made up of 12 amino acids. Germline CDR1 reads ENHRY; CDR2 reads SYGVKD. Here the CDR3 DNA reads TGTGCCATCAGTGGCAAGAACACTGAAGCTTTCTTT. Its translation: CAISGKNTEAFF.

This clonotype was found many times. The DNA for the CDR3 is TGTGCCAGCACTCCGCCCCTTTTGAACACCGGGGAGCTGTTTTTT. Translated: CASTPPLLNTGELFF. The V call is TRBV28, the J call TRBJ2-2; D ambiguous. CDR1 is MDHEN, CDR2 SYDVKM, per germline. Trimming cost V 7 bases and J 1 base, with 13 bases left between them. The CDR3 spans 15 residues.

This sequence joins TRBV6-1 and TRBJ1-2; a possible D gene is TRBD1 (5 bases). Germline CDR1 is MNHNS and CDR2 is SASEGT. The CDR3 runs 14 residues. V lost 7 bases and J 3 bases, leaving 15 bases between the germline ends. This CDR3 is CASTLTQGHYGYTF. The CDR3 region has the DNA TGTGCCAGCACCCTAACCCAGGGTCACTATGGCTACACCTTC.

The chain employs TRBV19 and TRBJ2-7; 14 bases align to TRBD2. V was clipped by 3 bases and J by 5 bases; unmatched bases: 6. CDR1 and CDR2 from the germline V gene are LNHDA and SQIVND (reference sequence). The CDR3 is 16 amino acids. The DNA of the CDR3 is TGTGCCAGTAGTATTCGGACTAGCGGGAGGCTCAACGAGCAGTACTTC. Its translation: CASSIRTSGRLNEQYF.

The gene calls are TRBV6-2 or TRBV6-3 and TRBJ1-1; D remains unclear. This CDR3 has 13 residues. V lost 3 bases and J 1 base, leaving 6 bases between the germline ends. Germline V gives CDR1 MNHEY, CDR2 SVGEGT. As DNA, the CDR3 is TGTGCCAGCAGTTATATGAGGAACACTGAAGCTTTCTTT. Protein sequence: CASSYMRNTEAFF.

V is TRBV10-2 and J is TRBJ2-2; the D gene is possibly TRBD1 (5 bases). The germline V and J ends were trimmed by 3 bases and 6 bases, with 11 bases remaining between them. The germline V gene encodes CDR1 WSHSY and CDR2 SAAADI. The CDR3 runs 14 residues. CDR3 amino acids: CASSEGVRAGELFF. CDR3 nucleotides: TGCGCCAGCAGTGAAGGGGTTAGGGCCGGGGAGCTGTTTTTT.

The rearrangement joins TRBV10-3 to TRBJ1-5; 8 bases are shared with TRBD1. The V gene's germline CDR1 is ENHRY and CDR2 SYGVKD. The CDR3 totals 14 residues. Losses at the gene ends were 4 bases for V and 8 bases for J; bases not matched to a gene: 7. The CDR3 DNA reads TGTGCCATCAGTGGACAGGGGAGCGTGGAGCCCCAGCATTTT. Translation: CAISGQGSVEPQHF.

This clonotype was seen more than once but under ten times. The rearrangement uses TRBV7-3 and TRBJ2-5; 9 bases are a match to TRBD2. Per the germline V gene, CDR1 is SGHTA and CDR2 is FQGTGA. The CDR3 is 16 amino acids. Germline trimming cut 2 bases from V and 5 bases from J; bases unmatched to any gene: 9. The CDR3 loop reads CASSLGAGGPRETQYF. DNA for the CDR3: TGTGCCAGCAGCTTAGGGGCGGGAGGGCCTAGGGAGACCCAGTACTTC.

This clonotype was recorded a few times. This chain connects TRBV5-1 to TRBJ1-5; no clear D. Per germline, CDR1 SGHRS and CDR2 YFSETQ. The CDR3 has 14 residues. V gave up 0 bases and J gave up 6 bases, with 10 bases separating them. The CDR3 DNA reads as TGCGCCAGCAGCTTGGAAGGGTCGGCTCAGCCCCAGCATTTT. Translation: CASSLEGSAQPQHF.

This clonotype was detected a few times. The chain combines TRBV9 with TRBJ1-1; no definite D call. Germline V gene lookup returns CDR1 SGDLS and CDR2 YYNGEE. The CDR3 runs 14 residues. The V and J ends lost 0 bases and 0 bases respectively, with 6 bases between them. The CDR3 bases are TGTGCCAGCAGCGTAGACGGGATGAACACTGAAGCTTTCTTT. This codes for CASSVDGMNTEAFF.

In this sample, this clonotype turned up a few times. This sequence joins TRBV3-1 and TRBJ1-3; D is possibly TRBD1 (5 bases). The CDR3 length is 17 residues. V shed 1 base and J shed 0 bases, with 13 bases lying between them. Germline V CDR1 and CDR2: LGHDT, YNNKEL (reference sequence). This CDR3 is CASSQAGQGISGNTIYF. The CDR3 nucleotides are TGTGCCAGCAGCCAAGCCGGGCAGGGCATCTCTGGAAACACCATATATTTT.

This chain links TRBV7-9 with TRBJ2-5; maybe TRBD2 (5 bases). V lost 1 base and J 6 bases, leaving 15 bases between the germline ends. Germline values: CDR1 SEHNR, CDR2 FQNEAQ (reference sequence). The CDR3 covers 15 residues. The CDR3 here is CASSLVEAARQTQYF. Here the CDR3 DNA reads TGTGCCAGCAGCTTAGTTGAAGCGGCTAGACAGACCCAGTACTTC.

There are a few counts of this clonotype. The chain couples TRBV6-1 to TRBJ1-5; D is undetermined. V was cut by 0 bases and J by 1 base, with 13 bases left in between. The CDR3 runs 17 residues. From germline, CDR1 is MNHNS and CDR2 SASEGT. CDR3 loop: CASSEALRGSSNQPQHF. The CDR3, as DNA: TGTGCCAGCAGTGAAGCGCTTCGAGGCAGCAGCAATCAGCCCCAGCATTTT.

This clonotype was found many times. The chain uses TRBV29-1 and TRBJ2-3, with a weak D call TRBD2 (5 bases). Deletions cut 3 bases from V and 8 bases from J, with 15 bases between. Germline V gene sequence: CDR1 SQVTM, CDR2 ANQGSEA. This CDR3 contains 13 residues. CDR3 in DNA: TGCAGCGTTGAGGCTAGCAATTCCGGTACGCAGTATTTT. This gives the protein CSVEASNSGTQYF.

The chain is built from TRBV29-1 and TRBJ1-2, with 9 bases identical to TRBD1. This CDR3 has 15 residues. Trimming at V came to 3 bases and at J to 7 bases, leaving 12 bases not matched to a gene. Per germline, CDR1 SQVTM and CDR2 ANQGSEA. CDR3 region: CSVEIPGQGSGGYTF. CDR3 in DNA: TGCAGCGTTGAGATCCCGGGACAGGGATCCGGTGGCTACACCTTC.

The table lists this clonotype with a few counts. The J gene is TRBJ2-7, the V gene TRBV19; 9 positions match TRBD1. Trimming removed 5 bases from V and 1 base from J; junction bases left unmatched: 6. The CDR3 length is 15 residues. CDR1 and CDR2 (germline): LNHDA, SQIVND (reference sequence). CDR3 nucleotide sequence: TGTGCCAGTAGTCCCTCCGGGACAGGGTCCTACGAGCAGTACTTC. Translating it yields CASSPSGTGSYEQYF.

The V and J genes are TRBV5-1 and TRBJ2-3; D not resolved. The V gene lost 5 bases and the J gene lost 0 bases, with 10 bases spanning the gap. The germline V gene encodes CDR1 SGHRS and CDR2 YFSETQ. CDR3 length: 14 residues. The chain's CDR3 is CASRSSTSTDTQYF. The CDR3 region has the DNA TGCGCCAGCAGGTCCTCAACTAGCACAGATACGCAGTATTTT.

This clonotype has a count of ten or more. The chain is built from TRBV2 and TRBJ2-3; D may be TRBD2 (6 bases). The CDR3 contains 19 residues. Germline V CDR1 and CDR2: SNHLY, FYNNEI. With 3 bases removed from V and 5 bases from J, the gap between germline ends came to 27 bases. CDR3 in amino acids: CASSDPGDWSGEWGDTQYF. In nucleotides, the CDR3 is TGTGCCAGCAGTGATCCGGGGGATTGGAGCGGAGAGTGGGGAGATACGCAGTATTTT.

This clonotype was observed a few times. This rearrangement joins TRBV5-1 to TRBJ1-6, with 8 positions matching TRBD1. Germline V CDR1 and CDR2: SGHRS, YFSETQ. This CDR3 is built from 15 residues. With V trimmed by 2 bases and J by 7 bases, 5 bases remained unmatched. The CDR3 sequence: CASSLPTGDNSPLHF. The CDR3 nucleotides are TGCGCCAGCAGCTTACCGACAGGGGACAATTCACCCCTCCACTTT.

The chain couples TRBV6-5 to TRBJ2-1, with D perhaps TRBD2 (5 bases). Between the trimmed V and J ends, which lost 2 bases and 9 bases, there was a span of 11 bases. The germline V gene encodes CDR1 MNHEY and CDR2 SVGAGI. The CDR3 loop spans 13 amino acids. The CDR3: CASSYRPEGEQFF. CDR3 coding DNA: TGTGCCAGCAGTTACCGGCCTGAGGGTGAGCAGTTCTTC.

This clonotype was observed a handful of times. This chain joins TRBV4-3 and TRBJ1-6; perhaps TRBD1 as D (5 bases). The CDR3 has 15 residues. Germline V gene sequence: CDR1 LGHNA, CDR2 YSLEER. The V end lost 1 base, the J end lost 10 bases, and 14 bases lay between the germline ends. The CDR3 bases are TGCGCCAGCAGCCAAGTTCAGGGAGGTGGGTCACCCCTCCACTTT. Its protein is CASSQVQGGGSPLHF.

V and J are TRBV29-1 and TRBJ1-1; 7 nucleotides agree with TRBD1. In germline, CDR1 is SQVTM, CDR2 ANQGSEA. The length of the CDR3 is 12 residues. J was trimmed by 5 bases and V by 6 bases; bases with no gene match: 6. CDR3 protein: CSVVEGATEAFF. Written as DNA, the CDR3 is TGCAGCGTCGTAGAGGGGGCAACTGAAGCTTTCTTT.

This clonotype has more than one count but fewer than ten. The chain couples TRBV20-1 to TRBJ2-1, with TRBD2 matching 8 bases. Germline assignment: CDR1 DFQATT and CDR2 SNEGSKA (reference sequence). This CDR3 has 17 amino acids. V shed 3 bases, J shed 2 bases, and the junction held 12 bases outside the gene matches. CDR3 sequence (DNA): TGCAGTGCTAGCGTTGCGGGGGGTCGATTTGCCTACAATGAGCAGTTCTTC. Its protein product is CSASVAGGRFAYNEQFF.